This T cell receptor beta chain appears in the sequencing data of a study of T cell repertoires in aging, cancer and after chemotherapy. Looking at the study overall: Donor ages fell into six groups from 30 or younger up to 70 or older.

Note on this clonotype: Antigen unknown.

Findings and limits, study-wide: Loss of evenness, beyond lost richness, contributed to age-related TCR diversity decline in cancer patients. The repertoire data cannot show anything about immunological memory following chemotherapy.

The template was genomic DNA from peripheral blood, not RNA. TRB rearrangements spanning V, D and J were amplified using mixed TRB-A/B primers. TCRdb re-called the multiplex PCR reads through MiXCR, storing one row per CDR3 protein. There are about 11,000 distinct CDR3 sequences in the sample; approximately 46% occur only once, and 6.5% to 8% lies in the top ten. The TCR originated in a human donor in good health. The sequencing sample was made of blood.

The CDR3 reads CASRGDRVNTEAFF. The CDR3 nucleotides are TGCGCCAGCAGGGGGGACAGGGTGAACACTGAAGCTTTCTTT. This chain joins TRBV10-1 and TRBJ1-1; TRBD1 aligns across 9 bases. CDR3 size: 14 residues. J was trimmed by 0 bases and V by 6 bases; bases with no gene match: 2. Germline V gene lookup returns CDR1 WNHNN and CDR2 SYGVQD (reference sequence).